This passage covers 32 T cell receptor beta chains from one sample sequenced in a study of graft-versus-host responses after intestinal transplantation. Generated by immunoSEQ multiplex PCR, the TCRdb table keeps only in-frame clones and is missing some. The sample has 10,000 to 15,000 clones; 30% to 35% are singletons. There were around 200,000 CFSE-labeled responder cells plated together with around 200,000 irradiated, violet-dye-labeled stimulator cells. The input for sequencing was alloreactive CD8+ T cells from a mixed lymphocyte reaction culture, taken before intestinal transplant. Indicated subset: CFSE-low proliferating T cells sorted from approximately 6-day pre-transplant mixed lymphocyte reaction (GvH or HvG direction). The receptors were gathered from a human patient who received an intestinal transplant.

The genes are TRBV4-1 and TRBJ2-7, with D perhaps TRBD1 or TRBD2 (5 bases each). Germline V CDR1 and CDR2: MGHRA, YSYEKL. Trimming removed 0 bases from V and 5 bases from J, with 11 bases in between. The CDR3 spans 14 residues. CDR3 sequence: CASSQDLWDHEQYF. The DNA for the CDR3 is TGCGCCAGCAGCCAAGATCTTTGGGACCACGAGCAGTACTTC.

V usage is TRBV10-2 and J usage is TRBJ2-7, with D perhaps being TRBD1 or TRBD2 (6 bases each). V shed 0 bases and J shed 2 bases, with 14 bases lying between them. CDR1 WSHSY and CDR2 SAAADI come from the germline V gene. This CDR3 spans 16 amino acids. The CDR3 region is CASSESGGEVAYEQYF. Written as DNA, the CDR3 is TGCGCCAGCAGTGAGTCGGGGGGCGAAGTTGCCTACGAGCAGTACTTC.

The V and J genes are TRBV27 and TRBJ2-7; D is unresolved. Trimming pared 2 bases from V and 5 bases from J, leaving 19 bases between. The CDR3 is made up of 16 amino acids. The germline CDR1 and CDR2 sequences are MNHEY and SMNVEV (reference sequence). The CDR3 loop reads CASSLGPAPYWDEQYF. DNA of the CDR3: TGTGCCAGCAGTTTAGGTCCAGCACCGTATTGGGACGAGCAGTACTTC.

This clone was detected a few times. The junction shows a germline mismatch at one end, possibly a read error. CDR3 coding DNA: TGTGCTAGCAGCGTACAGGGGCTTCAAGAGACCCAGTACTTC. Translating it yields CASSVQGLQETQYF. The V call is TRBV7-7, the J call TRBJ2-5; 7 bases fit TRBD1. Germline-derived CDR1 and CDR2 are SSHAT and FNYEAQ (reference sequence). There are 14 residues in the CDR3. Supplemented by reference TRBV7-7 and TRBJ2-5, the full variable domain reads GAGVSQSPRYKVTKRGQDVTLRCDPISSHATLYWYQQALGQGPEFLTYFNYEAQPDKSGLPSDRFSAERPEGSISTLTIQRTEQRDSAMYRCASSVQGLQETQYFGPGTRLLVL.

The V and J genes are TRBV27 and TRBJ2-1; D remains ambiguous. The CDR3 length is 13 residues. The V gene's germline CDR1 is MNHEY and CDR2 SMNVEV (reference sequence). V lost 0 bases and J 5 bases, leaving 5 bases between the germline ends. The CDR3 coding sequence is TGTGCCAGCAGTTTATCCAGTAACAATGAGCAGTTCTTC. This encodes CASSLSSNNEQFF.

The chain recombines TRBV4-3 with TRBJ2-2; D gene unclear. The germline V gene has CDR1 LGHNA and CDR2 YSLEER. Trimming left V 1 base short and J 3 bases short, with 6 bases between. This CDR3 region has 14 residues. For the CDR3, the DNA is TGCGCCAGCAGCCAAGCTCCGTACACCGGGGAGCTGTTTTTT. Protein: CASSQAPYTGELFF.

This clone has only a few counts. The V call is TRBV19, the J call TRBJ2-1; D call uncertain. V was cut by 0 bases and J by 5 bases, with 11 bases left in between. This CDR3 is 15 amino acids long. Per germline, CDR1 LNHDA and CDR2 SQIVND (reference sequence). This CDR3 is CASSIDADRDNEQFF. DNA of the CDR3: TGTGCCAGTAGTATAGATGCTGACCGTGACAATGAGCAGTTCTTC.

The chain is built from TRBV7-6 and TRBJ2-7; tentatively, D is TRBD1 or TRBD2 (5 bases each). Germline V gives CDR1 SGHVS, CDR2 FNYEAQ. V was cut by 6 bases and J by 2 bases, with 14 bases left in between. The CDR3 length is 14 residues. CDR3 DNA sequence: TGTGCCAGCAGTTATAGGGACCTGGCCTACGAGCAGTACTTC. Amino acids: CASSYRDLAYEQYF.

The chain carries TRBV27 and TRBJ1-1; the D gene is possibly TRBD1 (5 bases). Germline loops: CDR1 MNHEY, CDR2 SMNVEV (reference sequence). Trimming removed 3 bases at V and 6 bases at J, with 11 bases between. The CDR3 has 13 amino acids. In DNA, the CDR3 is TGTGCCAGCAGTTTTGGGGGTTTGGCTGAAGCTTTCTTT. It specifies CASSFGGLAEAFF.

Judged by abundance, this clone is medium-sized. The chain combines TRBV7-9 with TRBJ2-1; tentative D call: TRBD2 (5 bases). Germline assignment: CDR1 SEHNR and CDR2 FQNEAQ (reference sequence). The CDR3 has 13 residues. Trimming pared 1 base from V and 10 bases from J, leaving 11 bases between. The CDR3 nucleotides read TGTGCCAGCAGCTTAGTCGGTAGAGGGGAGCAGTTCTTC. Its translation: CASSLVGRGEQFF.

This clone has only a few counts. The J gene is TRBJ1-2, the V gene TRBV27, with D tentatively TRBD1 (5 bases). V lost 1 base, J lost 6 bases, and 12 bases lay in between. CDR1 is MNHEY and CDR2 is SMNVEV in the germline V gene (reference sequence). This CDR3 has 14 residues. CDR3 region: CASSLFPRADGYTF. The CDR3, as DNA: TGTGCCAGCAGTTTATTCCCCAGGGCTGATGGCTACACCTTC.

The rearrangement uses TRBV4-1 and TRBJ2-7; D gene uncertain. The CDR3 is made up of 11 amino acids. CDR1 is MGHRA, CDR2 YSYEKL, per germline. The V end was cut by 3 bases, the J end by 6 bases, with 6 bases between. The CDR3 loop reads CASSQGSEQYF. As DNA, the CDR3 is TGCGCCAGCAGCCAGGGATCCGAGCAGTACTTC.

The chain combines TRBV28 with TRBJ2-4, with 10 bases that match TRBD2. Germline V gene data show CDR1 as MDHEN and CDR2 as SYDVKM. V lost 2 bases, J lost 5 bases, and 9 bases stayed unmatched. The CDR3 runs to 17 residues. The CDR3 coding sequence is TGTGCCAGCAGTTTAAAAGGTATCCTAGCGGGGGAAAACATTCAGTACTTC. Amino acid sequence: CASSLKGILAGENIQYF.

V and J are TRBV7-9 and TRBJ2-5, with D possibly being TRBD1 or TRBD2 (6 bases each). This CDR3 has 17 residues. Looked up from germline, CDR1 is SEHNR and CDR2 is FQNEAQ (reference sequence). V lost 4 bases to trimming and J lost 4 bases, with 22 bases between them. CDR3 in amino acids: CASSSVGGLGSGETQYF. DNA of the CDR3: TGTGCCAGCAGCTCGGTTGGGGGGCTGGGATCCGGAGAGACCCAGTACTTC. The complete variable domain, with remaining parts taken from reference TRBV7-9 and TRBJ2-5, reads DTGVSQNPRHKITKRGQNVTFRCDPISEHNRLYWYRQTLGQGPEFLTYFQNEAQLEKSRLLSDRFSAERPKGSFSTLEIQRTEQGDSAMYLCASSSVGGLGSGETQYFGPGTRLLVL.

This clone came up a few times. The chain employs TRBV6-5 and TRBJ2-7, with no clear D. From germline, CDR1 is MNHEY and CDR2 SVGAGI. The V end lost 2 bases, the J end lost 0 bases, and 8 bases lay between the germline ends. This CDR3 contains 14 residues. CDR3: CASSYRGPSYEQYF. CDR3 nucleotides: TGTGCCAGCAGTTACCGAGGTCCCTCCTACGAGCAGTACTTC.

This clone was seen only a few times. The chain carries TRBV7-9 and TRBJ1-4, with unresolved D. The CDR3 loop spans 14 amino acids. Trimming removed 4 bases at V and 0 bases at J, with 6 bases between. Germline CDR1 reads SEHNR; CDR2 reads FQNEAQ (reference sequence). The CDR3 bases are TGTGCCAGCAGCTCCTCAGCAACTAATGAAAAACTGTTTTTT. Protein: CASSSSATNEKLFF.

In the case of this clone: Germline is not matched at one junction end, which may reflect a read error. CDR3 region: CASSPGSPRPNF. DNA for the CDR3: TGTGCCAGCTCACCGGGTAGTCCCCGGCCGAACTTC. The chain recombines TRBV18 with TRBJ2-5, with unresolved D. CDR3 size: 12 residues. Germline CDR1 KGHSH, CDR2 LQKENI.

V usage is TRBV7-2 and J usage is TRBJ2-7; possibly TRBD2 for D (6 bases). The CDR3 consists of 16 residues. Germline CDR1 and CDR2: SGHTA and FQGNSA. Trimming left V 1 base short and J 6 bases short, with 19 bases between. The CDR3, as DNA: TGTGCCAGCAGCTTAGAAATTAGAGCTAGCGCCGGCGAGCAGTACTTC. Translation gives CASSLEIRASAGEQYF.

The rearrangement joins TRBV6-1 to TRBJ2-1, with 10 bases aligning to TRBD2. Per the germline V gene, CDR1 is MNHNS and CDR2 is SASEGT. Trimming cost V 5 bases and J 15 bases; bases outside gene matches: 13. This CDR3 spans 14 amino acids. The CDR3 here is CASSSRASGRDPFF. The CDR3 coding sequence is TGTGCCAGCAGTTCCCGGGCTAGCGGGAGAGATCCGTTCTTC.

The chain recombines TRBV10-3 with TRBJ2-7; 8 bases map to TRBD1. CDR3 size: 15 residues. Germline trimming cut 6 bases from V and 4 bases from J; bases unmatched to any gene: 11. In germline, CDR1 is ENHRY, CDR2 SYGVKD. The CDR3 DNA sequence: TGTGCCATCAGCCTCTGGCAGGGGGCAATTTACGAGCAGTACTTC. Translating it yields CAISLWQGAIYEQYF.

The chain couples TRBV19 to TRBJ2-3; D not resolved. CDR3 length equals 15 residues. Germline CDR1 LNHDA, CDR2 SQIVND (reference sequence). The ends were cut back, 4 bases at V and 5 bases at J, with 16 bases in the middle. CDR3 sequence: CASSTYPSSQDTQYF. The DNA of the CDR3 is TGTGCCAGTAGTACATATCCCTCGTCTCAAGATACGCAGTATTTT. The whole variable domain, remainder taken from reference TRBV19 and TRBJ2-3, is DGGITQSPKYLFRKEGQNVTLSCEQNLNHDAMYWYRQDPGQGLRLIYYSQIVNDFQKGDIAEGYSVSREKKESFPLTVTSAQKNPTAFYLCASSTYPSSQDTQYFGPGTRLTVL.

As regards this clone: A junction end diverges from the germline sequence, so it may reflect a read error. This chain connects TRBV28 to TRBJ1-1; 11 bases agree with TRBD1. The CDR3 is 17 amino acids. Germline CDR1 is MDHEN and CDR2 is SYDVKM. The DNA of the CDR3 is TGTGCCAGCAGTGAGGACAGGGGGCCTCTAGAGGATACTGAGGCTTTCTTT. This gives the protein CASSEDRGPLEDTEAFF. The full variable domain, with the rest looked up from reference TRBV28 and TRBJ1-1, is DVKVTQSSRYLVKRTGEKVFLECVQDMDHENMFWYRQDPGLGLRLIYFSYDVKMKEKGDIPEGYSVSREKKERFSLILESASTNQTSMYLCASSEDRGPLEDTEAFFGQGTRLTVV.

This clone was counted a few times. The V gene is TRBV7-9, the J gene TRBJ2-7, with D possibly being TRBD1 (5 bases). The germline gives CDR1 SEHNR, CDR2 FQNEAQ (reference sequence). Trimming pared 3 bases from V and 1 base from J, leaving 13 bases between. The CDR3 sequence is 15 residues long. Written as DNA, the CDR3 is TGTGCCAGCAGCTTGGGCACAGGAGTGTCCTACGAGCAGTACTTC. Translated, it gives CASSLGTGVSYEQYF.

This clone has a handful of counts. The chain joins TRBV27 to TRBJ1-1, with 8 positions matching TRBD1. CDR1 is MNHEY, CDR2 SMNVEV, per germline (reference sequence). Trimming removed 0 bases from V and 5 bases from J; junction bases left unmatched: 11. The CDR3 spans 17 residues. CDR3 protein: CASSLSTQGAGWTEAFF. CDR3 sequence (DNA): TGTGCCAGCAGTTTATCGACCCAGGGGGCAGGGTGGACTGAAGCTTTCTTT.

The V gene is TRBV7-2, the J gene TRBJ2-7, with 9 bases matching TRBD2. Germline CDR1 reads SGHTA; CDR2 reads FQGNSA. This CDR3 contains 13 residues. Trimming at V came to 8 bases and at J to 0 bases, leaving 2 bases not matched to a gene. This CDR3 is CASGLAFSYEQYF. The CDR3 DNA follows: TGTGCCAGCGGACTAGCGTTCTCCTACGAGCAGTACTTC.

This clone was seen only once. The CDR3 protein is CASSAPGQGGGGELFF. The CDR3 bases are TGTGCCAGCAGCGCCCCGGGACAGGGGGGCGGGGGGGAGCTGTTTTTT. This chain connects TRBV9 to TRBJ2-2, with TRBD1 identical over 11 bases. The CDR3 loop spans 16 amino acids. V shed 3 bases and J 8 bases; nucleotides not matched to a gene: 9. Germline assignment: CDR1 SGDLS and CDR2 YYNGEE.

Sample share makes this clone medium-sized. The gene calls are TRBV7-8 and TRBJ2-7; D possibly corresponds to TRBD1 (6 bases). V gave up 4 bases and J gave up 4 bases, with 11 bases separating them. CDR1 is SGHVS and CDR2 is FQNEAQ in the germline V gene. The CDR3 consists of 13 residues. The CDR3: CASSSGTGYEQYF. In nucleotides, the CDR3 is TGTGCCAGCAGCTCCGGCACAGGGTACGAGCAGTACTTC.

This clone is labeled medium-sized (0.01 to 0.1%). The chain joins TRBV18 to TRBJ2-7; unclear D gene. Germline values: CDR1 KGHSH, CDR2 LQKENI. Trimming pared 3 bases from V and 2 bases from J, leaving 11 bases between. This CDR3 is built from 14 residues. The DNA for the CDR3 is TGTGCCAGCTCACCTAATGACTTTCCCTACGAGCAGTACTTC. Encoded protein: CASSPNDFPYEQYF.

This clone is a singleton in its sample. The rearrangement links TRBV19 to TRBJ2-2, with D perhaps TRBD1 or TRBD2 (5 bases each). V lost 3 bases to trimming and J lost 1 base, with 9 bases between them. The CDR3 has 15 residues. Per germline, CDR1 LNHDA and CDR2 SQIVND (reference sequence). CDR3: CASSIGTRNTGELFF. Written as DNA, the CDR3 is TGTGCCAGTAGTATCGGGACCCGGAACACCGGGGAGCTGTTTTTT.

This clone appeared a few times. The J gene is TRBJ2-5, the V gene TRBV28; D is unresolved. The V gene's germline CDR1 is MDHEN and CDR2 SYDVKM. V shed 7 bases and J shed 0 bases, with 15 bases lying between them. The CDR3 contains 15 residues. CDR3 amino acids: CASNDPRVNQETQYF. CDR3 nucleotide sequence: TGTGCCAGCAACGACCCTAGGGTTAACCAAGAGACCCAGTACTTC.

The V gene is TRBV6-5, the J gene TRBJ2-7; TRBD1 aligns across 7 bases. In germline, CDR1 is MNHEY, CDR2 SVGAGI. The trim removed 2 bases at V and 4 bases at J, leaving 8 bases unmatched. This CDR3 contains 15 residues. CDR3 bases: TGTGCCAGCAGTTACCTGGCAGGGGGTAGTTACGAGCAGTACTTC. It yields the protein CASSYLAGGSYEQYF.

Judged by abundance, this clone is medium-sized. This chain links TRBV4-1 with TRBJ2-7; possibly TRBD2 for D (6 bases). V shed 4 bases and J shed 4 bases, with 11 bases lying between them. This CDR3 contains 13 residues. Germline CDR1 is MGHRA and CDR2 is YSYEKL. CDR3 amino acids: CASSPQTSYEQYF. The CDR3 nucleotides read TGCGCCAGCAGCCCCCAGACTAGTTACGAGCAGTACTTC.